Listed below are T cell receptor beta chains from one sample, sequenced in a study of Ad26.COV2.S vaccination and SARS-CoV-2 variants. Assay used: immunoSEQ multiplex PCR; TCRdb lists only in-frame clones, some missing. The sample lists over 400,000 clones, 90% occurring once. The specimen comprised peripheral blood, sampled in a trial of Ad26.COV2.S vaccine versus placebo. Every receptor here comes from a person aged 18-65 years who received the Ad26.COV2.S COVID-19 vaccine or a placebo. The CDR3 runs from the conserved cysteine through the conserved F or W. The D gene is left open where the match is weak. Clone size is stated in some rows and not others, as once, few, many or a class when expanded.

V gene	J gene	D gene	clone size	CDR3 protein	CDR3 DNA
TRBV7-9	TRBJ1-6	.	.	CASSSDNTNSPLHF	TGTGCCAGCAGCTCGGACAACACAAATTCACCCCTCCACTTT
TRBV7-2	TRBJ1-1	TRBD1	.	CASSPRTGESAEAFF	TGTGCCAGCAGCCCTCGGACAGGGGAGAGCGCTGAAGCTTTCTTT
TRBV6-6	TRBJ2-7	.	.	CASSWGARQQYEQYF	TGTGCCAGCAGTTGGGGGGCTAGACAACAATACGAGCAGTACTTC
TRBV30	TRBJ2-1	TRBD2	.	CAWSLASGLRGGHEQFF	TGTGCCTGGAGTCTTGCCTCCGGCCTCCGGGGGGGCCATGAGCAGTTCTTC
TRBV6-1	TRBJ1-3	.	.	CASSDGASGNTIYF	TGTGCCAGCAGTGATGGAGCTTCTGGAAACACCATATATTTT
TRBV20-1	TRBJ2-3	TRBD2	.	CSASPAGTDTQYF	TGCAGTGCTAGTCCAGCGGGGACAGATACGCAGTATTTT
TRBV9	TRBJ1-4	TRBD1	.	CASSAGTANEKLFF	TGTGCCAGCAGCGCCGGGACAGCTAATGAAAAACTGTTTTTT
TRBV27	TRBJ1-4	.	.	CASSPTGMYYEKLFF	TGTGCCAGCAGTCCTACAGGGATGTATTATGAAAAACTGTTTTTT
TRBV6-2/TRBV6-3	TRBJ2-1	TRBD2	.	CASSHSLAGELFF	TGTGCCAGCAGCCACAGCCTAGCGGGAGAACTGTTCTTC
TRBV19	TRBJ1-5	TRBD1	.	CASSIWTGVTEQPQHF	TGTGCCAGTAGTATCTGGACAGGGGTTACGGAACAGCCCCAGCATTTT
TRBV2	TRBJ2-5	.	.	CASRGFAPSQETQYF	TGTGCCAGCAGGGGATTCGCGCCTAGCCAAGAGACCCAGTACTTC
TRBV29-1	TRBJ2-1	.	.	CSEREKSGTSYNEQFF	TGCAGCGAACGAGAAAAGAGCGGAACCTCCTACAATGAGCAGTTCTTC
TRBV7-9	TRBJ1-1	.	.	CASSFSGASTEAFF	TGTGCCAGCAGCTTCTCGGGGGCGAGTACTGAAGCTTTCTTT
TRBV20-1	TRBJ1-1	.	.	CSASLGGSGFRMNTEAFF	TGCAGTGCTAGTTTGGGGGGCTCGGGGTTCAGGATGAACACTGAAGCTTTCTTT
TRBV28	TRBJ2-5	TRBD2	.	CASSSRVGREAGETQYF	TGTGCCAGCAGTTCCCGCGTCGGGCGGGAGGCTGGGGAGACCCAGTACTTC
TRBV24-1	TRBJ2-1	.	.	CATSDLDSSSYNEQFF	TGTGCCACCAGTGATCTGGACAGCTCATCCTACAATGAGCAGTTCTTC
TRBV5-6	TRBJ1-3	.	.	CASSPRRGAGNTIYF	TGTGCCAGCAGCCCGAGGCGAGGGGCTGGAAACACCATATATTTT
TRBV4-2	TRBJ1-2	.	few	CASSQERGGNYGYTF	TGTGCCAGCAGCCAAGAAAGAGGGGGAAACTATGGCTACACCTTC
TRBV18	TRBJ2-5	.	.	CASSSASQETQYF	TGTGCCAGCTCATCGGCTAGCCAAGAGACCCAGTACTTC
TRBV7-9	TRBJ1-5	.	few	CASSLTSNQPQHF	TGTGCCAGCAGCTTGACAAGCAATCAGCCCCAGCATTTT
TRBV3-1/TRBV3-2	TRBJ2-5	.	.	CASSQVPPGETQYF	TGTGCCAGCAGCCAAGTCCCCCCTGGGGAGACCCAGTACTTC
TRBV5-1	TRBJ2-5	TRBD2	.	CASSWGPAGGQETQYF	TGCGCCAGCAGCTGGGGTCCCGCGGGAGGCCAAGAGACCCAGTACTTC
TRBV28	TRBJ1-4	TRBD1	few	CASSLHRGNEKLFF	TGTGCCAGCAGTTTGCACAGGGGAAATGAAAAACTGTTTTTT
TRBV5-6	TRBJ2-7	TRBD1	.	CASSPNPPRGTYEQYF	TGTGCCAGCAGCCCAAATCCCCCCAGGGGGACCTACGAGCAGTACTTC
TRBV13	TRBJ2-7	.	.	CASSFPGEPYEQYF	TGTGCCAGCAGCTTCCCGGGGGAACCCTACGAGCAGTACTTC
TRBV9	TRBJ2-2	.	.	CASSQYQGGGTGELFF	TGTGCCAGCAGCCAGTATCAGGGGGGAGGCACCGGGGAGCTGTTTTTT